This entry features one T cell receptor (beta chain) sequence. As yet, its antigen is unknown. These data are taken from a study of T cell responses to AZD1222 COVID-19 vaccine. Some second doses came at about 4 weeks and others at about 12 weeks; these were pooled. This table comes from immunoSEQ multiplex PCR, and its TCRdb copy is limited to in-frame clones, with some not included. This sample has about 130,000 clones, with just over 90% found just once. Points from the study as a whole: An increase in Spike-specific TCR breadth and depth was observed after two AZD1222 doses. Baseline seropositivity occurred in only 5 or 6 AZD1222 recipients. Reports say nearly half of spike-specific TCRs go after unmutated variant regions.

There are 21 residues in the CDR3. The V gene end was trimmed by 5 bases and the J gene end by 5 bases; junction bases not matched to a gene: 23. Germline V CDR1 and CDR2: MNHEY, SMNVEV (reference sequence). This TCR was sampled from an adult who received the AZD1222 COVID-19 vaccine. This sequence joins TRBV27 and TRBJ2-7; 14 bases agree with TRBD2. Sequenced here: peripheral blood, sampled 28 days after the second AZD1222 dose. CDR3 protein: CASSRLPPGLAGGGGKHEQYF. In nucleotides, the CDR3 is TGTGCCAGCAGTCGACTTCCGCCCGGACTAGCGGGAGGAGGTGGGAAACACGAGCAGTACTTC.